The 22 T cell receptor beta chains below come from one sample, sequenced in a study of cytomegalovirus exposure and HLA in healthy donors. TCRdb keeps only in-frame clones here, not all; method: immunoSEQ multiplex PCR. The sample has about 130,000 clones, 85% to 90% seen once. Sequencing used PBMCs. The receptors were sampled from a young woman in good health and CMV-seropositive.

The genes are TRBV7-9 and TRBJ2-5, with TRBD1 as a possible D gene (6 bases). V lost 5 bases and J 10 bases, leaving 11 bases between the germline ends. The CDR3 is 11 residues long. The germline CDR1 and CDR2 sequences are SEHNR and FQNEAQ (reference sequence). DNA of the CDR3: TGTGCCAGCAGCCAGACAGGCGACCAGTACTTC. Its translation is CASSQTGDQYF.

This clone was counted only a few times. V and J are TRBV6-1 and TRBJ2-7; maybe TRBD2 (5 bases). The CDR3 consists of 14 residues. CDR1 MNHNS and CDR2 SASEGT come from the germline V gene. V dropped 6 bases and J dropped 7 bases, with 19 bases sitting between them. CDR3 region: CASSRLGSPGEQYF. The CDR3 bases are TGTGCCAGCAGCCGGTTAGGCTCCCCGGGGGAGCAGTACTTC.

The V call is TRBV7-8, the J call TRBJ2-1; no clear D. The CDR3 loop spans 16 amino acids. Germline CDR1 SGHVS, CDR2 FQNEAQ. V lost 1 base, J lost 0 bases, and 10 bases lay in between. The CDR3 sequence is CASSLGYVSSYNEQFF. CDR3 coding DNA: TGTGCCAGCAGCTTAGGGTACGTTAGCTCCTACAATGAGCAGTTCTTC.

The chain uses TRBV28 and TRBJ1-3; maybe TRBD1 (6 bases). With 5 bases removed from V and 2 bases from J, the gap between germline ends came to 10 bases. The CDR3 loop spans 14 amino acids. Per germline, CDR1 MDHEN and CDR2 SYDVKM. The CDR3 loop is CASSIDRTGNTIYF. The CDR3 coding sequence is TGTGCCAGCAGTATCGACAGGACTGGAAACACCATATATTTT.

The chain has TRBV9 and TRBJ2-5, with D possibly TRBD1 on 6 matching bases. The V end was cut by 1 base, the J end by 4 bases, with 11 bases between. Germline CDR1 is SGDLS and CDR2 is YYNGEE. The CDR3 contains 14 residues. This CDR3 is CASSVQGSGETQYF. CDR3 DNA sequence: TGTGCCAGCAGCGTACAGGGGTCGGGAGAGACCCAGTACTTC.

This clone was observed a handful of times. This chain's CDR3 is CASSRQGAASYEQYF. As DNA, the CDR3 is TGTGCCAGCAGTCGACAGGGGGCAGCGTCCTACGAGCAGTACTTC. V usage is TRBV2 and J usage is TRBJ2-7; TRBD1 matches 10 bases. With 5 bases clipped from V and 1 base from J, the junction kept 5 bases outside the gene matches. The CDR3 sequence is 15 residues long. CDR1 is SNHLY and CDR2 is FYNNEI in the germline V gene.

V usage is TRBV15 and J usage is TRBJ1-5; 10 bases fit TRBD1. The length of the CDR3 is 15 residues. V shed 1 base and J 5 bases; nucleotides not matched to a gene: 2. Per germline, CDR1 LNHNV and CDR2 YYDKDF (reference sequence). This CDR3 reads CATSRAGTGDQPQHF. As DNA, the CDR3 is TGTGCCACCAGCAGAGCCGGGACAGGGGATCAGCCCCAGCATTTT.

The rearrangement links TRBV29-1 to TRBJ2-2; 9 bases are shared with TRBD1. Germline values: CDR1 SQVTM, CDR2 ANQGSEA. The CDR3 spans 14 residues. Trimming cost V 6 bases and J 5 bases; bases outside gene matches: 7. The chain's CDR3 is CSVPGTGRTGELFF. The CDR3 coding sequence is TGCAGCGTCCCCGGGACAGGGAGAACCGGGGAGCTGTTTTTT.

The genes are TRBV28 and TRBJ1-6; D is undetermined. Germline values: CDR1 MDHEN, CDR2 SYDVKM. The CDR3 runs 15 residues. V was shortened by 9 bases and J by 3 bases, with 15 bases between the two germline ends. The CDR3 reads CASIPAGIYNSPLHF. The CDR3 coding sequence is TGTGCCAGTATTCCTGCGGGAATCTATAATTCACCCCTCCACTTT.

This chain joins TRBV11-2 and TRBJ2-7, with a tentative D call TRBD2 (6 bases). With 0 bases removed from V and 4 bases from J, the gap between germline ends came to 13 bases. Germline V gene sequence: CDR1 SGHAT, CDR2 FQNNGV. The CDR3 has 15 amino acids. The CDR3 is CASSLDPRGMYEQYF. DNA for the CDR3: TGTGCCAGCAGCTTAGATCCCCGGGGGATGTACGAGCAGTACTTC.

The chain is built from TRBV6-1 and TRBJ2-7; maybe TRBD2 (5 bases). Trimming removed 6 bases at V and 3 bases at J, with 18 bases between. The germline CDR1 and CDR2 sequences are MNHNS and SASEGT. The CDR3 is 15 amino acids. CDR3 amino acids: CASSPEHGGGYEQYF. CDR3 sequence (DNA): TGTGCCAGCAGCCCAGAACACGGAGGTGGCTACGAGCAGTACTTC.

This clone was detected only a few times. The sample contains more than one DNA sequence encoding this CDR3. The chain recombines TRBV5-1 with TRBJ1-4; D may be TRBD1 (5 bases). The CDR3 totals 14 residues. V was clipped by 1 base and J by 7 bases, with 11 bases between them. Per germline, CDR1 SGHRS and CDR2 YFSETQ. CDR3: CASSLTGPGEKLFF. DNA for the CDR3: TGCGCCAGCAGCTTGACAGGACCAGGTGAAAAACTGTTTTTT.

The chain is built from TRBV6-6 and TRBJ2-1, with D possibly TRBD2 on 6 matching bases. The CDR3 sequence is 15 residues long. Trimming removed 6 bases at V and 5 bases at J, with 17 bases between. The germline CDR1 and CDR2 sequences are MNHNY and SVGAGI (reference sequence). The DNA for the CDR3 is TGTGCCAGCAGCCTACCGGGACTTTCCCACAATGAGCAGTTCTTC. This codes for CASSLPGLSHNEQFF.

CDR3 nucleotide sequence: TGCAGCGTTGTTCAGGCAGGGGGGATCTACAATGAGCAGTTCTTC. The encoded protein is CSVVQAGGIYNEQFF. The gene calls are TRBV29-1 and TRBJ2-1; a weak D match, TRBD1 (7 bases). Germline CDR1 reads SQVTM; CDR2 reads ANQGSEA. The V end was cut by 4 bases, the J end by 3 bases, with 16 bases between. The length of the CDR3 is 15 residues.

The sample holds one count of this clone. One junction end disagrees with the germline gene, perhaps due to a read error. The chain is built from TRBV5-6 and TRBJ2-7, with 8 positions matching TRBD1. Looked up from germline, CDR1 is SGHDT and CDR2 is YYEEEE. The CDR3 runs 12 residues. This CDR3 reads CASMLLGQGLNF. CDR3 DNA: TGTGCCAGCATGCTATTAGGACAGGGCCTCAACTTC. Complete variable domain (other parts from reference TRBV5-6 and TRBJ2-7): DAGVTQSPTHLIKTRGQQVTLRCSPKSGHDTVSWYQQALGQGPQFIFQYYEEEERQRGNFPDRFSGHQFPNYSSELNVNALLLGDSALYLCASMLLGQGLNFGPGTRLTVT.

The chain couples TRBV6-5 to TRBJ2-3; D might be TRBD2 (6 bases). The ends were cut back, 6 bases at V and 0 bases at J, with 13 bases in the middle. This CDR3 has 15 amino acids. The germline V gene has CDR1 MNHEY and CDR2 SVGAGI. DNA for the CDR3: TGTGCCAGCAGCCATAGCGGACATAGCACAGATACGCAGTATTTT. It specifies CASSHSGHSTDTQYF.

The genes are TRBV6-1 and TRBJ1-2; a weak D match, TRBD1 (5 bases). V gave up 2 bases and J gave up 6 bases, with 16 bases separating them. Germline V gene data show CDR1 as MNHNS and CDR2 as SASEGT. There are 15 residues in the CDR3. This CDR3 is CASSELTGGLDGYTF. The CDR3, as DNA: TGTGCCAGCAGTGAATTGACTGGGGGGTTGGATGGCTACACCTTC.

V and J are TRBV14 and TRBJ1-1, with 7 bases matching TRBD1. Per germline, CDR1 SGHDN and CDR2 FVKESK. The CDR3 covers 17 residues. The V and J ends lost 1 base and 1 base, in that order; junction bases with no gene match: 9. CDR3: CASSQGPGGWENTEAFF. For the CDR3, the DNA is TGTGCCAGCAGCCAAGGCCCAGGGGGGTGGGAGAACACTGAAGCTTTCTTT.

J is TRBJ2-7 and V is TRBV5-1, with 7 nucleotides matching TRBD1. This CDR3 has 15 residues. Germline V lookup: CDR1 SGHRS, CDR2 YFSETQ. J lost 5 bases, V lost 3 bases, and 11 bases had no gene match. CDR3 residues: CASSSGTVEGNEQYF. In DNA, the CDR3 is TGCGCCAGCAGCTCAGGGACAGTCGAAGGGAACGAGCAGTACTTC. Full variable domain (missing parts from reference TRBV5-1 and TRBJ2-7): KAGVTQTPRYLIKTRGQQVTLSCSPISGHRSVSWYQQTPGQGLQFLFEYFSETQRNKGNFPGRFSGRQFSNSRSEMNVSTLELGDSALYLCASSSGTVEGNEQYFGPGTRLTVT.

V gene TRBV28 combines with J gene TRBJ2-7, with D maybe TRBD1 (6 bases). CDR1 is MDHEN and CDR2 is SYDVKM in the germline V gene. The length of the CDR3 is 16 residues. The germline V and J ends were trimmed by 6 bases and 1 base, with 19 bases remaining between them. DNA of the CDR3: TGTGCCAGCAGCGGATTAAGGGACACAACTTCCTACGAGCAGTACTTC. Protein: CASSGLRDTTSYEQYF. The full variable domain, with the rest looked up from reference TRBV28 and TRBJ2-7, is DVKVTQSSRYLVKRTGEKVFLECVQDMDHENMFWYRQDPGLGLRLIYFSYDVKMKEKGDIPEGYSVSREKKERFSLILESASTNQTSMYLCASSGLRDTTSYEQYFGPGTRLTVT.

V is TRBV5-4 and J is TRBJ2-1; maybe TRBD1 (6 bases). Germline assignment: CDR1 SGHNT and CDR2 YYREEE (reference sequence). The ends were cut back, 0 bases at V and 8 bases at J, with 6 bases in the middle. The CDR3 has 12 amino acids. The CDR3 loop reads CASSLEGDEQFF. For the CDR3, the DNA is TGTGCCAGCAGCTTGGAGGGGGATGAGCAGTTCTTC.

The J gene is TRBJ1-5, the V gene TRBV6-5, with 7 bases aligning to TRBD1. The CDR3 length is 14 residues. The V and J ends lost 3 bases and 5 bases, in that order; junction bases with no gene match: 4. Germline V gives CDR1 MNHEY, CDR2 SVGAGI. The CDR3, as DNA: TGTGCCAGCAGTTATTTAGGGGGCGATCAGCCCCAGCATTTT. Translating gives CASSYLGGDQPQHF.